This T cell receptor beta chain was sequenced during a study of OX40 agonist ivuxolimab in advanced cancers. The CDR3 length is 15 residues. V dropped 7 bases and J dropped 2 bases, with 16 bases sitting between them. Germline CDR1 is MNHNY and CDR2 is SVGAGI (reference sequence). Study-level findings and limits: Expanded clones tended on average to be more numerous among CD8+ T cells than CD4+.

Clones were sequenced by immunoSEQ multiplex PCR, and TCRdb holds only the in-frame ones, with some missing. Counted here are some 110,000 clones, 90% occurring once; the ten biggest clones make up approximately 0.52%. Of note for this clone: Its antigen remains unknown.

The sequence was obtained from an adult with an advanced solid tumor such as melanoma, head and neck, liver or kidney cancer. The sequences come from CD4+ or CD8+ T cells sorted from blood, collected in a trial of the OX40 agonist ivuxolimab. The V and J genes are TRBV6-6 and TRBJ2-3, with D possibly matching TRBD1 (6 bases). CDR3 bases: TGTGCCAGCATCTCCCCAGGACAGAACACAGATACGCAGTATTTT. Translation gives CASISPGQNTDTQYF.